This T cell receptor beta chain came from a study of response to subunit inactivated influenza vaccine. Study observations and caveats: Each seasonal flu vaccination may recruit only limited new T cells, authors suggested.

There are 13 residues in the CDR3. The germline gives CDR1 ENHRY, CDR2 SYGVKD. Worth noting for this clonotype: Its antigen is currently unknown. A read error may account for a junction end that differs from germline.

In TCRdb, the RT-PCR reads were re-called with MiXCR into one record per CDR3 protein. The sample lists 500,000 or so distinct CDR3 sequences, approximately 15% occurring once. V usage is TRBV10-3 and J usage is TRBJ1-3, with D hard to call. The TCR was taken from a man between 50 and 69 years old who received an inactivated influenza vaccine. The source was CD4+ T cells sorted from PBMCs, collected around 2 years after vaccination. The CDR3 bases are TGTGCCATGCGGACGGTCTCTGGAAACTCCATATATTTT. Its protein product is CAMRTVSGNSIYF.